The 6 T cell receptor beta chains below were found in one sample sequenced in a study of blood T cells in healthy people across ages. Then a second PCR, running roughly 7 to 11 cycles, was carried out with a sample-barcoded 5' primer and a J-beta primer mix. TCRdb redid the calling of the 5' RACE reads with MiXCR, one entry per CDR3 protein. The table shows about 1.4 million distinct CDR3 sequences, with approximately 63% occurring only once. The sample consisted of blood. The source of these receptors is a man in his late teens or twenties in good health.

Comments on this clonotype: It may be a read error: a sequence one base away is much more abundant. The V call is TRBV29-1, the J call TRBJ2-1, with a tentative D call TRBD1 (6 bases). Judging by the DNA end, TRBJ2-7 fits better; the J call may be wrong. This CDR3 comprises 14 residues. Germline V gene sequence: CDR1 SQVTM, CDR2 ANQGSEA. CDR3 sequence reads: CSVESQNRANEQYF. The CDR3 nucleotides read TGCAGCGTTGAATCACAGAACAGGGCCAATGAGCAGTACTTC.

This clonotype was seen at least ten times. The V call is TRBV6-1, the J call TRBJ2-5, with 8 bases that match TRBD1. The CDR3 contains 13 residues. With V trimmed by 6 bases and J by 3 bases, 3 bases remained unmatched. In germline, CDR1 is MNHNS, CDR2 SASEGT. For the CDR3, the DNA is TGTGCCAGCAGCAGGGGGCCGGAAGAGACCCAGTACTTC. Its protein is CASSRGPEETQYF.

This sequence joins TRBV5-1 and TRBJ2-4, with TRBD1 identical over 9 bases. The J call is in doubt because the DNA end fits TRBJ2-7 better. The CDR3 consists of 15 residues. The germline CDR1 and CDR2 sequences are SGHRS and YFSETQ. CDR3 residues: CASSPNAGQGYEQYF. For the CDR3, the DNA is TGCGCCAGCAGCCCAAACGCGGGACAGGGCTACGAGCAGTACTTC.

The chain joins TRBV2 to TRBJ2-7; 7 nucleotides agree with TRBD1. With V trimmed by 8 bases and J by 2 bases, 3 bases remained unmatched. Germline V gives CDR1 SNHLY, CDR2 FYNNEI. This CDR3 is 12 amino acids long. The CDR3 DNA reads TGTGCCAGCTCGGGACAGCCCTACGAGCAGTACTTC. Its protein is CASSGQPYEQYF.

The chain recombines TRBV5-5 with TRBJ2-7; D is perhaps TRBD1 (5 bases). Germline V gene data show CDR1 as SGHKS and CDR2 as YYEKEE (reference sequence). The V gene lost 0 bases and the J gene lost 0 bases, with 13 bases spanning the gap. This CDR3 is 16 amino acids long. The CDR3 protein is CASSLGRGQTSYEQYF. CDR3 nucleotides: TGTGCCAGCAGCTTGGGAAGGGGCCAGACCTCCTACGAGCAGTACTTC.

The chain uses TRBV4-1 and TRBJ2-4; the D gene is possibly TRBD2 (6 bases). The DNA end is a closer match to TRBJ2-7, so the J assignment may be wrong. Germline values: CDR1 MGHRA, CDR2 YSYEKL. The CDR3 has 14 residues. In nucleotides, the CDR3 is TGCGCCAGCAGCCTTTTCGGGGAGGACTACGAGCAGTACTTC. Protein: CASSLFGEDYEQYF.